The 14 T cell receptor beta chains below come from one sample, sequenced in a study of blood T cell repertoires in COVID-19. Sequenced by immunoSEQ multiplex PCR; TCRdb stores in-frame clones only, minus some. The data show some 100,000 clones, about 82% seen once. Sequences were obtained from peripheral blood. These receptors were taken from a woman in her 70s with active or convalescent COVID-19.

This clone was detected once. The chain's CDR3 is CASTRQGSKETQYF. The CDR3 DNA is TGCGCCAGCACCCGACAGGGCTCCAAAGAGACCCAGTACTTC. The gene calls are TRBV5-1 and TRBJ2-5; 7 bases are shared with TRBD1. V was pared by 6 bases and J by 3 bases, with 8 bases of the junction left unmatched. The germline CDR1 and CDR2 sequences are SGHRS and YFSETQ. This CDR3 is 14 amino acids long.

In DNA, the CDR3 is TGTGCCAGCATCTACGCGCCGAAGACCCAGTACTTC. It codes for CASIYAPKTQYF. The chain recombines TRBV2 with TRBJ2-5; D remains unclear. From germline, CDR1 is SNHLY and CDR2 FYNNEI. The CDR3 runs to 12 residues. Trimming removed 7 bases at V and 6 bases at J, with 12 bases between.

The chain employs TRBV6-2 or TRBV6-3 and TRBJ1-2, with 7 bases identical to TRBD1. This CDR3 spans 11 amino acids. Germline assignment: CDR1 MNHEY and CDR2 SVGEGT. The V and J ends lost 4 bases and 11 bases, in that order; junction bases with no gene match: 4. This CDR3 reads CASSSDRYYTF. The CDR3 DNA reads TGTGCCAGCAGTTCGGACAGGTATTACACCTTC.

This clone is a singleton in its sample. This chain uses TRBV7-2 with TRBJ2-1; D not certain. This CDR3 is 17 amino acids long. With 0 bases removed from V and 5 bases from J, the gap between germline ends came to 17 bases. Germline V gives CDR1 SGHTA, CDR2 FQGNSA. The CDR3 coding sequence is TGTGCCAGCAGCTTAGCCCTCCCATTGACACGAAACAATGAGCAGTTCTTC. Translation gives CASSLALPLTRNNEQFF.

V gene TRBV18 combines with J gene TRBJ1-2; 10 bases line up with TRBD1. The CDR3 consists of 15 residues. V lost 2 bases and J lost 7; bases outside the gene matches: 7. Germline CDR1 KGHSH, CDR2 LQKENI. The CDR3 here is CASSPGQGVYFGYTF. CDR3 nucleotide sequence: TGTGCCAGCTCACCAGGACAGGGGGTTTATTTTGGCTACACCTTC.

V gene TRBV23-1 combines with J gene TRBJ1-3; D is unclear. TRBV23-1 qualifies as an ORF whose function is uncertain. V lost 2 bases and J lost 4, with 9 bases in between. CDR3 length: 14 amino acids. CDR3 in DNA: TGCGCCAGCAGTCAAGCCGGGAAGGGAAACACCATATATTTT. Residues: CASSQAGKGNTIYF.

This clone was observed a handful of times. The rearrangement joins TRBV19 to TRBJ1-1, with no clear D. The CDR3 runs to 12 residues. From germline, CDR1 is LNHDA and CDR2 SQIVND (reference sequence). Trimming cost V 5 bases and J 1 base, with 5 bases left between them. CDR3 coding DNA: TGTGCCAGTAGTCGCGCGAACACTGAAGCTTTCTTT. Amino acid sequence: CASSRANTEAFF. The entire variable domain, with the rest obtained from reference TRBV19 and TRBJ1-1, is as follows: DGGITQSPKYLFRKEGQNVTLSCEQNLNHDAMYWYRQDPGQGLRLIYYSQIVNDFQKGDIAEGYSVSREKKESFPLTVTSAQKNPTAFYLCASSRANTEAFFGQGTRLTVV.

The CDR3, as DNA: TGTGCCAGTAGTAAGGGACAGAACAGCTATAATCAGCCCCAGCATTTT. This gives the protein CASSKGQNSYNQPQHF. J is TRBJ1-5 and V is TRBV19; 7 bases fit TRBD1. From germline, CDR1 is LNHDA and CDR2 SQIVND (reference sequence). The J segment lost 4 bases and the V segment lost 4 bases, leaving 10 bases of the junction unmatched. The CDR3 has 16 residues.

The V gene is TRBV7-6, the J gene TRBJ2-3; 11 bases map to TRBD1. CDR3 length: 18 residues. The V gene end was trimmed by 2 bases and the J gene end by 0 bases; junction bases not matched to a gene: 7. CDR1 is SGHVS, CDR2 FNYEAQ, per germline. CDR3 sequence reads: CASSLKAGQGGSTDTQYF. The CDR3 bases are TGTGCCAGCAGCTTAAAGGCGGGACAGGGGGGGAGCACAGATACGCAGTATTTT. Looking up the rest from reference TRBV7-6 and TRBJ2-3 gives the full variable domain: GAGVSQSPRYKVTKRGQDVALRCDPISGHVSLYWYRQALGQGPEFLTYFNYEAQQDKSGLPNDRFSAERPEGSISTLTIQRTEQRDSAMYRCASSLKAGQGGSTDTQYFGPGTRLTVL.

The genes are TRBV10-3 and TRBJ1-5; tentatively, D is TRBD1 (5 bases). Germline CDR1 ENHRY, CDR2 SYGVKD. Trimming stripped 0 bases from V and 0 bases from J, with 9 bases between. This CDR3 is built from 16 residues. CDR3 residues: CAISESGGYSNQPQHF. The DNA for the CDR3 is TGTGCCATCAGTGAGTCGGGGGGATATAGCAATCAGCCCCAGCATTTT.

The chain has TRBV4-3 and TRBJ1-2; D is perhaps TRBD1 (5 bases). Per germline, CDR1 LGHNA and CDR2 YSLEER. V was shortened by 1 base and J by 4 bases, with 13 bases between the two germline ends. The CDR3 runs to 15 residues. CDR3 amino acids: CASSQGGGKPYGYTF. In DNA form, the CDR3 reads TGCGCCAGCAGCCAAGGGGGGGGAAAACCCTATGGCTACACCTTC.

The chain couples TRBV29-1 to TRBJ1-2, with D possibly TRBD1 on 5 matching bases. Deletions cut 0 bases from V and 7 bases from J, with 12 bases between. CDR1 and CDR2 from the germline V gene are SQVTM and ANQGSEA. There are 13 residues in the CDR3. The CDR3 reads CSVEDLGAFGYTF. The DNA for the CDR3 is TGCAGCGTTGAAGATCTAGGGGCTTTTGGCTACACCTTC.

The CDR3 DNA reads TGCGCCAGCAGCTTGTTGCCCGGGACAGGGGTCTCTGGGGCCAACGTCCTGACTTTC. Its translation: CASSLLPGTGVSGANVLTF. J is TRBJ2-6 and V is TRBV5-1, with 10 bases fitting TRBD1. J gave up 0 bases and V 1 base, and 7 bases lay outside the gene matches. Germline V gives CDR1 SGHRS, CDR2 YFSETQ. This CDR3 is built from 19 residues.

J is TRBJ1-4 and V is TRBV9, with D perhaps matching TRBD1 (6 bases). The CDR3 has 14 residues. Trimming stripped 0 bases from V and 5 bases from J, with 8 bases between. Germline lookup yields CDR1 SGDLS and CDR2 YYNGEE. CDR3 DNA: TGTGCCAGCAGCGTAGCTGACAGGAATGAAAAACTGTTTTTT. Encoded protein: CASSVADRNEKLFF.